The clone carrying this T cell receptor beta chain was seen repeatedly, ten times or more. Antigen unknown. The data originate from a study of regulatory T cells in long-lasting Graves disease. Study-level points and caveats: TCR diversity in persistent Graves' patients was below that of newly diagnosed ones.

V trimming: 4 bases; J trimming: 2 bases; junction bases outside the gene matches: 6. Germline V gene lookup returns CDR1 SGHRS and CDR2 YFSETQ. The CDR3 consists of 15 residues. Time point here: persistent/refractory GD, antithyroid drugs over 5 years with positive TRAb. PBMC-derived RNA was used for the TCR library. CDR3-region Arm-PCR and iRepertoire HTBI primers produced the TCR beta libraries. One entry per CDR3 protein results from TCRdb running MiXCR on the multiplex PCR reads. Of some 440,000 distinct CDR3 sequences in the sample, around 20% were seen once. The clonotype comes from a female donor with Graves disease. The chain has TRBV5-1 and TRBJ1-1, with 9 bases identical to TRBD1. The specimen comprised peripheral blood mononuclear cells (PBMCs), sampled when the disease was refractory, from a patient treated with antithyroid drugs. CDR3 residues: CASSRDRAGNTEAFF. CDR3 DNA sequence: TGCGCCAGCAGCCGGGACAGGGCGGGCAACACTGAAGCTTTCTTT.